Listed below are T cell receptor beta chains from one sample, sequenced in a study of cytotoxic CD8 clonotypes in ibrutinib-treated CLL. Data came from immunoSEQ multiplex PCR; TCRdb stores just in-frame clones and leaves some out. The table includes under 200,000 clones, approximately 80% detected once. The starting material was PBMCs, obtained after 24 months of ibrutinib treatment. All receptors derive from a human donor with chronic lymphocytic leukemia. Both conserved end residues are part of each CDR3. D genes are given only for firm matches. Clone size is shown for a subset of rows, as once, few, many or a class of expanded clone.

d_call clone_size j_call v_call cdr3_nt cdr3_aa
NA NA TRBJ2-5 TRBV28 TGTGCCAGCAGTACCGGGACTATCAGGGGGGAAGGGACCCAGTACTTC CASSTGTIRGEGTQYF
TRBD1 NA TRBJ1-5 TRBV6-6 TGTGCCAGCAGTTACACCGGACAGGGTAGCAATCAGCCCCAGCATTTT CASSYTGQGSNQPQHF
TRBD1 NA TRBJ2-3 TRBV18 TGTGCCAGCTCGCTTAACAGGGGAAGCACAGATACGCAGTATTTT CASSLNRGSTDTQYF
TRBD2 NA TRBJ2-7 TRBV7-9 TGTGCCAGCAGCCCCCCTAGCGGGATCTACGAGCAGTACTTC CASSPPSGIYEQYF
NA many TRBJ1-1 TRBV2 TGTGCCAGCAGTGCGGTACACACGAACACTGAAGCTTTCTTT CASSAVHTNTEAFF
TRBD1 NA TRBJ1-1 TRBV28 TGTGCCAGCAGCCCTGGGACAGCCCCGAAGAACACTGAAGCTTTCTTT CASSPGTAPKNTEAFF
TRBD2 NA TRBJ2-5 TRBV5-1 TGCGCCAGCAGCTCCCAAGCGGGAGTAGAGACCCAGTACTTC CASSSQAGVETQYF
TRBD2 NA TRBJ2-5 TRBV4-2 TGTGCCAGCAGCCAAGAATTTTCCGGACTAGACAGTCGAGAGACCCAGTACTTC CASSQEFSGLDSRETQYF
TRBD2 few TRBJ2-1 TRBV19 TGTGCCAGTAGTCCACAGAAGGGACTAGCAGTATCCTACAATGAGCAGTTCTTC CASSPQKGLAVSYNEQFF
NA NA TRBJ2-7 TRBV20-1 TGCAGTGTTGGCCCCTCCTACGAGCAGTACTTC CSVGPSYEQYF
NA NA TRBJ1-6 TRBV14 TGTGCCAGCAGCCAAGTAGGCTCGGGGAATTCACCCCTCCACTTT CASSQVGSGNSPLHF
TRBD1 NA TRBJ2-3 TRBV7-9 TGTGCCAGCAGACAAGGACAGGGTTCAGATACGCAGTATTTT CASRQGQGSDTQYF
NA NA TRBJ1-1 TRBV9 TGTGCCAGCAGCCCCACACCGGGGCGGGCTGAAGCTTTCTTT CASSPTPGRAEAFF
NA NA TRBJ1-1 TRBV7-6 TGTGCCAGCAGCCTGGGGGGCTCTGAAGCTTTCTTT CASSLGGSEAFF
TRBD2 NA TRBJ2-1 TRBV5-6 TGTGCCAGCAGCTGGACTAGCGGGAGGATCGATGAGCAGTTCTTC CASSWTSGRIDEQFF
TRBD1 NA TRBJ2-5 TRBV5-1 TGCGCCAGCAGCTTGACCACACAGGACAGGGGAAGGGAGACCCAGTACTTC CASSLTTQDRGRETQYF
NA NA TRBJ2-1 TRBV7-9 TGTGCCAGCAGCTTAGGACTAGTAAGATACAATGAGCAGTTCTTC CASSLGLVRYNEQFF
NA NA TRBJ1-1 TRBV27 TGTGCCAGCAGTTTGTTTTACAGGGCGAGGCACACTGAAGCTTTCTTT CASSLFYRARHTEAFF
NA NA TRBJ2-5 TRBV5-4 TGTGCCAGCAGCTTGGCCGGGGGCGAGACCCAGTACTTC CASSLAGGETQYF
NA NA TRBJ2-7 TRBV30 TGTGCCTGGAGTGTATTACGTTGGGAGGACGAGCAGTACTTC CAWSVLRWEDEQYF
TRBD1 NA TRBJ1-1 TRBV5-1 TGCGCCAGCAGCTGGGACAGGCTGAACACTGAAGCTTTCTTT CASSWDRLNTEAFF
NA NA TRBJ1-3 TRBV28 TGTGCCAGCAGATACTCTGGAAACACCATATATTTT CASRYSGNTIYF
NA NA TRBJ2-7 TRBV7-2 TGTGCCAGCAGCTTGGGCCTTTCCCTAGACGAGCAGTACTTC CASSLGLSLDEQYF
NA NA TRBJ1-5 TRBV7-9 TGTGCCAGCAGCTTAGCTCCCACAGATACCCGGTATAGCAATCAGCCCCAGCATTTT CASSLAPTDTRYSNQPQHF
TRBD1 NA TRBJ2-2 TRBV10-3 TGTGCCATCACCCACCACGAAACAGACAGGGGCCCCACCGGGGAGCTGTTTTTT CAITHHETDRGPTGELFF
NA NA TRBJ2-6 TRBV28 TGTGCCCATAGCCCAACCTCTGGGGCCAACGTCCTGACTTTC CAHSPTSGANVLTF
NA NA TRBJ1-1 TRBV12-5 TGTGCTAGTGGACCTAGCGAAAAAAGTAGTGAGGGGGCTTTCTTT CASGPSEKSSEGAFF
NA NA TRBJ1-1 TRBV7-9 TGTGCCAGCAGCTTTCTGACGTCGGCAGCTGAAGCTTTCTTT CASSFLTSAAEAFF
NA once TRBJ1-1 TRBV5-6 TGTGCCAGCAGCTTGCCGTACGTGAACACTGAAGCTTTCTTT CASSLPYVNTEAFF
TRBD2 NA TRBJ2-7 TRBV7-3 TGTGCCAGCAGTCTTAGCGGGGGAAGTAACGAGCAGTACTTC CASSLSGGSNEQYF
TRBD2 once TRBJ2-5 TRBV2 TGTGCCAGCAGCCCGGGGCTCGGGAGGAAAGAACAAGAGACCCAGTACTTC CASSPGLGRKEQETQYF
TRBD1 NA TRBJ1-1 TRBV18 TGTGCCAGCTCACCACGGCAAACAGGGGGCGGCATGAACACTGAAGCTTTCTTT CASSPRQTGGGMNTEAFF
NA NA TRBJ2-7 TRBV30 TGTGCCTGGAGTGTGTCAGGGCACGAGCAGTACTTC CAWSVSGHEQYF
NA NA TRBJ2-7 TRBV7-2 TGTGCCAGCAGCTTAGCTGGGCGCAGCTCCTACGAGCAGTACTTC CASSLAGRSSYEQYF
NA NA TRBJ1-5 TRBV19 TGTGCCAGTAGTATAGGACAGGTTAGCAATCAGCCCCAGCATTTT CASSIGQVSNQPQHF
NA NA TRBJ2-4 TRBV30 TGTGCCTGGGGCGCCAAAAACATTCAGTACTTC CAWGAKNIQYF
TRBD1 few TRBJ2-7 TRBV27 TGTGCCAGCAGTGGACAGGAAAGCTCCTACGAGCAGTACTTC CASSGQESSYEQYF
NA NA TRBJ1-1 TRBV2 TGTGCCAGCACCGGGTGGCCCACCGTAATCCTGAACACTGAAGCTTTCTTT CASTGWPTVILNTEAFF
TRBD1 NA TRBJ1-5 TRBV6-5 TGTGCCAGCAGTTCCAGGGGGGATCAGCCCCAGCATTTT CASSSRGDQPQHF
NA once TRBJ1-2 TRBV6-1 TGTGCCAGCAGTGCAACACAGGTTCCCGTCTATGGCTACACCTTC CASSATQVPVYGYTF
TRBD1 few TRBJ1-1 TRBV5-4 TGTGCCAGCAGCCTAGGACAGGGCAGCACTGAAGCTTTCTTT CASSLGQGSTEAFF
TRBD2 NA TRBJ2-1 TRBV29-1 TGCAGCGTTGAAGATCCGCCGGGAGGCCGCAATGAGCAGTTCTTC CSVEDPPGGRNEQFF